Sequencing of this T cell receptor (beta chain) was carried out in a study of tumor and adjacent non-tumor tissue in lung cancer. RNA was extracted from bulk tissue without any cell sorting. Points from the study as a whole: TCR diversity was significantly greater in tumor than normal lung tissue.

The library came from three nested PCR rounds adapted from ARM-PCR protocols. MiXCR, run by TCRdb on the multiplex PCR reads, gives a single entry per CDR3 protein. Found here are more than 75,000 distinct CDR3 sequences, 65% to 90% of them singletons; the top ten hold 13%. A word on this clonotype: Antigen unknown. Its ends do not fully match the called genes, so a read error is possible.

Sample: lung tumor tissue. This TCR derives from a woman in her forties or fifties with non-small cell lung cancer.

CDR3 amino acids: CSGWTSGIEQFF. The CDR3 DNA follows: TGCAGCGGATGGACTAGCGGGATTGAGCAGTTTTTC. This chain uses TRBV29-1 with TRBJ2-1, with TRBD2 matching over 12 bases. The CDR3 is 12 amino acids. Germline-derived CDR1 and CDR2 are SQVTM and ANQGSEA.